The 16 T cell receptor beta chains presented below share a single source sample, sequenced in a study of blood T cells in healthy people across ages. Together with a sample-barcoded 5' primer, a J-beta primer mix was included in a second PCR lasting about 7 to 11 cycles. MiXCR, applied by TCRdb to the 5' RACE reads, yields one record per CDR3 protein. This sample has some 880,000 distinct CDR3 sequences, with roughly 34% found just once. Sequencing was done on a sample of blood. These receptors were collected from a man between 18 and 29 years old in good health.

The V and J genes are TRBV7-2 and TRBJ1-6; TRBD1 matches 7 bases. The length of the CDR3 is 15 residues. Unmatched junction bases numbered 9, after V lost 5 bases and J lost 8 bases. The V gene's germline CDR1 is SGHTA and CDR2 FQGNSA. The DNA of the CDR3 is TGTGCCAGCAGCCCCACAACAGGGGTTGATTCACCCCTCCACTTT. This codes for CASSPTTGVDSPLHF.

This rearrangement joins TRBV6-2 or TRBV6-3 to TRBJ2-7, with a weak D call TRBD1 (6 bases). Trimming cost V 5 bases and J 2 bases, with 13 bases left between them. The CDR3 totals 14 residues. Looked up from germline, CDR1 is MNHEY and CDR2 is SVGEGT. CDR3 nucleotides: TGTGCCAGCAGTCCACCGGGACATGCCTACGAGCAGTACTTC. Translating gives CASSPPGHAYEQYF.

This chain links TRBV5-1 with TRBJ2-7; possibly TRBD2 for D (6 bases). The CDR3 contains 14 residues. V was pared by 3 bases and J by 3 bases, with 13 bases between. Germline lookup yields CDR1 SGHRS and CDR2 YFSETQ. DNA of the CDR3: TGCGCCAGCAGCTCCATTAGCGGTAACTACGAGCAGTACTTC. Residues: CASSSISGNYEQYF.

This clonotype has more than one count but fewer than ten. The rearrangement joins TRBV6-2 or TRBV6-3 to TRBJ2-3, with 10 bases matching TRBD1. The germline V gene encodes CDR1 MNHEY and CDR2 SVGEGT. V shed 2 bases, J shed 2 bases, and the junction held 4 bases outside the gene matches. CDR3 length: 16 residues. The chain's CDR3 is CASSYRDRGLTDTQYF. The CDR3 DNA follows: TGTGCCAGCAGTTACCGGGACAGGGGCCTCACAGATACGCAGTATTTT.

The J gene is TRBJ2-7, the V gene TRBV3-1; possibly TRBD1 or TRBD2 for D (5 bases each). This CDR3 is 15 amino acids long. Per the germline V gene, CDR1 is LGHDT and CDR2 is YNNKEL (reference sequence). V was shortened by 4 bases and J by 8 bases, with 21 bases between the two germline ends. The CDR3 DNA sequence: TGTGCCAGCAGCCTAAGAGAGGGGCTGCGGCCGAAGCAGTACTTC. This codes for CASSLREGLRPKQYF.

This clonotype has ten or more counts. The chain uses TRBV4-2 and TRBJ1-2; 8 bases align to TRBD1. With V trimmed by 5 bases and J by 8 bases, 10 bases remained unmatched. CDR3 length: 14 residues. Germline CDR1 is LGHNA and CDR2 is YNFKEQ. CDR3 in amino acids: CASSYRQGLDGYTF. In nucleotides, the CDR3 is TGTGCCAGCAGCTACCGACAGGGGCTGGACGGCTACACCTTC.

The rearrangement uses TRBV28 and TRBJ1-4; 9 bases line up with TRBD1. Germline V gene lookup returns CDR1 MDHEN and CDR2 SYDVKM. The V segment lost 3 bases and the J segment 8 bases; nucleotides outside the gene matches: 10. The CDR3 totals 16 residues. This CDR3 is CASSFLPGQGGEKLFF. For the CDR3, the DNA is TGTGCCAGCAGTTTCTTACCGGGACAGGGAGGGGAAAAACTGTTTTTT.

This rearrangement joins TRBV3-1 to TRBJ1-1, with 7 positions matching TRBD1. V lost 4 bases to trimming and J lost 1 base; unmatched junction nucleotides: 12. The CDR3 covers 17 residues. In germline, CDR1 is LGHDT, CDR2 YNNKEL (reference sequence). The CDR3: CASSRTRQGLENTEAFF. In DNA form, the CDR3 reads TGTGCCAGCAGCCGCACTCGACAGGGTTTAGAGAACACTGAAGCTTTCTTT.

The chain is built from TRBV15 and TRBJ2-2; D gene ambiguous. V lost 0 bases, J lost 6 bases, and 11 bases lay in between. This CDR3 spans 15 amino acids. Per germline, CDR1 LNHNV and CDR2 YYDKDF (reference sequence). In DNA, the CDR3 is TGTGCCACCAGCAGAGAACATTCGGTGGCCGGGGAGCTGTTTTTT. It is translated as CATSREHSVAGELFF.

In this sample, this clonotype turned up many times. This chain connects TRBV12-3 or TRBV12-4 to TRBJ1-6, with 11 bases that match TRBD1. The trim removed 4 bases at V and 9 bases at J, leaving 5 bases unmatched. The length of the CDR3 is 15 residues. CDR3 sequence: CASSSGTGGSSPLHF. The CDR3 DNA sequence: TGTGCCAGCAGTTCGGGGACAGGGGGGTCTTCACCCCTCCACTTT.

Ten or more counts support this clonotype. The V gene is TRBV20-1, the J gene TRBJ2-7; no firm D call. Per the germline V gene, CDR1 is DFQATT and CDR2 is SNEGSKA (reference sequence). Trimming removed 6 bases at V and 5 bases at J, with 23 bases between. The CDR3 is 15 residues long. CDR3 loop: CSATSPVRNKNEQYF. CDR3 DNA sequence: TGCAGTGCGACTTCCCCCGTCAGGAACAAAAACGAGCAGTACTTC.

CDR3 sequence: CASRRAANTGELFF. The CDR3 bases are TGCGCCAGCAGACGCGCAGCTAACACCGGGGAGCTGTTTTTT. V is TRBV5-1 and J is TRBJ2-2; D is uncertain. V lost 5 bases, J lost 2 bases, and 10 bases lay in between. The germline gives CDR1 SGHRS, CDR2 YFSETQ. The CDR3 runs to 14 residues.

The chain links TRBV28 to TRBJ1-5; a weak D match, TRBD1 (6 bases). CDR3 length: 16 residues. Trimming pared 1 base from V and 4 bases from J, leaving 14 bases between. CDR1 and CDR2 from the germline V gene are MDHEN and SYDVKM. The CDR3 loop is CASSLLSRGGNQPQHF. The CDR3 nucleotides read TGTGCCAGCAGTTTATTGTCCAGGGGAGGAAATCAGCCCCAGCATTTT.

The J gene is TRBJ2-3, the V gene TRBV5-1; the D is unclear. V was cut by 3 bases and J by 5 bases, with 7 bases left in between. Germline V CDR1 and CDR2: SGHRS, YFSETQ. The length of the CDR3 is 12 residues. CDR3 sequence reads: CASSSNLDTQYF. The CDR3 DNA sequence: TGCGCCAGCAGCTCGAACTTAGATACGCAGTATTTT.

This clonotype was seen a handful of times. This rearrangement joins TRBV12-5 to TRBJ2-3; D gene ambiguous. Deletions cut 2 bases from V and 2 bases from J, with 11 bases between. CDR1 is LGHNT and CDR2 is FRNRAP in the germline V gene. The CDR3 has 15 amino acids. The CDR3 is CASGLTPEYTDTQYF. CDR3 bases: TGTGCTAGTGGTTTGACCCCGGAGTACACAGATACGCAGTATTTT.

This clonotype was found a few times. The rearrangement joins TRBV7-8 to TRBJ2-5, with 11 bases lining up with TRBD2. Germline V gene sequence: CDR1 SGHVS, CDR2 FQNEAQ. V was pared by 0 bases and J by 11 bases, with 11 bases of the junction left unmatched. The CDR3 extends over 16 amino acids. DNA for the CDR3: TGTGCCAGCAGCTTAGCAAGACTAGCGGGGAACAATGAGCAGTACTTC. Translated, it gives CASSLARLAGNNEQYF.